Included here is one T cell receptor beta chain sequence, with context. V was clipped by 3 bases and J by 8 bases; unmatched bases: 8. Germline values: CDR1 SGHAT, CDR2 FQNNGV. This CDR3 contains 15 residues. This specimen comes from a study of blood T cell repertoires in COVID-19. Sequencing used immunoSEQ multiplex PCR; TCRdb keeps in-frame clones, though not all of them. The table includes roughly 120,000 clones, roughly 88% detected once. The sequencing input was peripheral blood. This sequence was found in a human donor in a cohort sampled during active COVID-19. The chain links TRBV11-2 to TRBJ1-4, with 8 bases identical to TRBD1. The CDR3 DNA is TGTGCCAGCAGCTTGGTCGGACAGGGTACAGAAAAACTGTTTTTT. This sequence encodes CASSLVGQGTEKLFF. Using reference TRBV11-2 and TRBJ1-4 for the parts outside the CDR3, the full variable domain is EAGVAQSPRYKIIEKRQSVAFWCNPISGHATLYWYQQILGQGPKLLIQFQNNGVVDDSQLPKDRFSAERLKGVDSTLKIQPAKLEDSAVYLCASSLVGQGTEKLFFGSGTQLSVL.